The clone carrying this T cell receptor beta chain has a handful of counts. Its antigen is not identified. This sample stems from a study of T cell repertoires in cytomegalovirus infection. The wider study: Recently identified HLA-C-restricted CMV epitopes were used, and well-studied HLA-B-restricted CMV epitopes were used as well. Based on public TCR beta signatures, there were indications of CMV infection and of a matching HLA type. Study-wide points: Cumulated frequencies of public TCR beta families served to identify carriers of CMV plus the relevant HLA.

CDR1 SEHNR and CDR2 FQNEAQ come from the germline V gene (reference sequence). This CDR3 is built from 12 residues. Between the trimmed V and J ends, which lost 5 bases and 2 bases, there was a span of 6 bases. A single record per CDR3 protein comes from TCRdb applying MiXCR to the reads. The sample includes hundreds of thousands of distinct CDR3 sequences, approximately 33% seen only once; the top ten take roughly 18%. The V and J genes are TRBV7-9 and TRBJ1-1; no firm D call. This receptor was identified in a human donor in good health (CMV status not recorded). Some clones in this sample may be carry-over from other donors' samples. The sequences come from cultured PBMCs, collected from culture after CMV antigen stimulation. The CDR3 reads CASSERNTEAFF. The CDR3, as DNA: TGTGCCAGCAGCGAGAGAAACACTGAAGCTTTCTTT.